This TCR beta chain derives from a study of OX40 agonist ivuxolimab in advanced cancers. Study-level background: Patients were treated with ivuxolimab, an agonistic anti-OX40 (CD134) antibody. Study-wide points: CD4+ and CD8+ blood T cells expanded clonally by week 6 at 0.1 to 3.0 mg/kg.

About this clone: The antigen is unknown.

Assay: immunoSEQ multiplex PCR; the TCRdb copy retains only in-frame clones and omits some. This repertoire shows approximately 61,000 clones, 80% found once; its top ten account for 1.2%. Germline V gene data show CDR1 as LNHDA and CDR2 as SQIVND (reference sequence). This CDR3 spans 14 amino acids. V was trimmed by 6 bases and J by 0 bases, leaving 8 bases between them. The receptor was derived from an adult with an advanced solid tumor such as melanoma, head and neck, liver or kidney cancer. The rearrangement uses TRBV19 and TRBJ1-4; no clear D. The sample consisted of CD4+ or CD8+ T cells sorted from blood, taken in a trial of the OX40 agonist ivuxolimab. The CDR3 here is CASRPSPTNEKLFF. The CDR3 nucleotides read TGTGCCAGTAGACCATCCCCAACTAATGAAAAACTGTTTTTT.